The 26 T cell receptor beta chains below come from one sample, sequenced in a study of early T cells in non-severe SARS-CoV-2 infection. TCRdb independently ran MiXCR on the 5' RACE reads; one entry per CDR3 protein. The table has under 65,000 distinct CDR3 sequences, under 15% seen once. The material sequenced was whole blood, taken at baseline. These receptors were obtained from an adult who was a healthcare worker with PCR-confirmed SARS-CoV-2 infection or an uninfected control (not recorded which).

This clonotype was seen only a few times. The chain employs TRBV28 and TRBJ2-3; D may be TRBD1 or TRBD2 (5 bases each). This CDR3 region has 17 residues. The germline CDR1 and CDR2 sequences are MDHEN and SYDVKM. V lost 4 bases, J lost 4 bases, and 21 bases lay in between. CDR3 nucleotide sequence: TGTGCCAGCAGTTACAGGTTGCCAGCCAACGGGGCAGATACGCAGTATTTT. It is translated as CASSYRLPANGADTQYF.

Only a few counts were recorded for this clonotype. The genes are TRBV7-9 and TRBJ2-1; 10 bases are shared with TRBD1. V was pared by 5 bases and J by 7 bases, with 8 bases of the junction left unmatched. The V gene's germline CDR1 is SEHNR and CDR2 FQNEAQ (reference sequence). This CDR3 is built from 15 residues. The CDR3 region has the DNA TGTGCCAGCAGCACTTCGGACAGGGGGACGAATGAGCAGTTCTTC. This gives the protein CASSTSDRGTNEQFF.

This clonotype has more than one count but fewer than ten. The CDR3 region is CASSDRMVYSNQPQHF. In DNA, the CDR3 is TGTGCCAGCAGTGATAGGATGGTATATAGCAATCAGCCCCAGCATTTT. This rearrangement joins TRBV28 to TRBJ1-5; D unclear. CDR3 length: 16 residues. The V and J ends lost 5 bases and 0 bases respectively, with 14 bases between them. Germline loops: CDR1 MDHEN, CDR2 SYDVKM.

In its sample, this clonotype was seen a few times. The gene calls are TRBV6-5 and TRBJ2-3; weak D call: TRBD2 (5 bases). Trimming left V 6 bases short and J 5 bases short, with 12 bases between. The CDR3 has 13 amino acids. Germline V gene lookup returns CDR1 MNHEY and CDR2 SVGAGI. CDR3 residues: CASSTASGDTQYF. DNA for the CDR3: TGTGCCAGCAGCACCGCAAGCGGAGATACGCAGTATTTT.

This clonotype occurred a few times. CDR3 region: CASSTSDTSSYNEQFF. The CDR3 DNA sequence: TGTGCCAGCAGTACCTCGGACACAAGCTCCTACAATGAGCAGTTCTTC. The chain links TRBV12-3 or TRBV12-4 to TRBJ2-1; TRBD1 might be the D (5 bases). The CDR3 sequence is 16 residues long. Deletions cut 5 bases from V and 0 bases from J, with 14 bases between.

The gene calls are TRBV12-3 or TRBV12-4 and TRBJ2-5; 9 bases fit TRBD1. V shed 5 bases, J shed 2 bases, and the junction held 3 bases outside the gene matches. This CDR3 contains 14 residues. This CDR3 is CASSAGQGQETQYF. The CDR3 DNA follows: TGTGCCAGCAGTGCGGGACAGGGACAAGAGACCCAGTACTTC.

The chain uses TRBV10-1 and TRBJ2-5; no definite D call. V was trimmed by 2 bases and J by 0 bases, leaving 7 bases between them. Germline V CDR1 and CDR2: WNHNN, SYGVQD (reference sequence). The CDR3 contains 14 residues. CDR3 coding DNA: TGCGCCAGCAGTGAGAGGCCTAACCAAGAGACCCAGTACTTC. Residues: CASSERPNQETQYF.

This clonotype was seen a few times. This sequence joins TRBV6-2 or TRBV6-3 and TRBJ2-1; unclear D gene. In germline, CDR1 is MNHEY, CDR2 SVGEGT. The V end lost 2 bases, the J end lost 0 bases, and 20 bases lay between the germline ends. This CDR3 region has 19 residues. CDR3 in DNA: TGTGCCAGCAGTTACGGTGTCAGCTTAACTTCGAGCTCCTACAATGAGCAGTTCTTC. Amino acids: CASSYGVSLTSSSYNEQFF.

This chain connects TRBV29-1 to TRBJ2-3; D is undetermined. The germline V gene has CDR1 SQVTM and CDR2 ANQGSEA. The CDR3 extends over 12 amino acids. V was trimmed by 4 bases and J by 4 bases, leaving 9 bases between them. The CDR3 nucleotides are TGCAGCGTTGTACCTCGGGCAGATACGCAGTATTTT. Translating gives CSVVPRADTQYF.

Many counts were recorded for this clonotype. J is TRBJ2-7 and V is TRBV27; either TRBD1 or TRBD2 may fit D (5 bases each). This CDR3 is built from 13 residues. Germline CDR1 MNHEY, CDR2 SMNVEV (reference sequence). Trimming removed 0 bases at V and 3 bases at J, with 6 bases between. CDR3 DNA: TGTGCCAGCAGTTTATCGAGGGGCTACGAGCAGTACTTC. This sequence encodes CASSLSRGYEQYF.

The chain links TRBV2 to TRBJ1-2; 8 bases match TRBD1. The ends lost 9 bases at V and 6 bases at J; junction bases unmatched: 9. This CDR3 is built from 13 residues. Germline V gives CDR1 SNHLY, CDR2 FYNNEI. The CDR3 loop is CARQGVRLDGYTF. The CDR3 nucleotides are TGTGCCAGACAGGGGGTAAGGTTGGATGGCTACACCTTC.

This clonotype has just one count. The rearrangement links TRBV11-2 to TRBJ2-7; TRBD1 or TRBD2 may be the D gene (5 bases each). Trimming removed 6 bases at V and 4 bases at J, with 19 bases between. The CDR3 consists of 15 residues. CDR1 is SGHAT and CDR2 is FQNNGV in the germline V gene. CDR3: CASRSERTPEYEQYF. As DNA, the CDR3 is TGTGCCAGCAGGTCCGAGCGGACACCGGAATACGAGCAGTACTTC.

In this sample, this clonotype turned up many times. The chain couples TRBV9 to TRBJ1-2, with 12 nucleotides matching TRBD1. The CDR3 loop spans 18 amino acids. V shed 0 bases, J shed 4 bases, and the junction held 10 bases outside the gene matches. In germline, CDR1 is SGDLS, CDR2 YYNGEE. CDR3 sequence (DNA): TGTGCCAGCAGCGTAGACGCCGGGACAGGGGGCCCTTTCTATGGCTACACCTTC. Protein product: CASSVDAGTGGPFYGYTF.

This clonotype was seen many times. The chain carries TRBV14 and TRBJ2-1; 7 nucleotides match TRBD2. This CDR3 has 13 amino acids. Germline V CDR1 and CDR2: SGHDN, FVKESK. The J segment lost 7 bases and the V segment lost 7 bases, leaving 7 bases of the junction unmatched. The CDR3 reads CASKRGGENEQFF. As DNA, the CDR3 is TGTGCCAGCAAAAGGGGAGGGGAGAATGAGCAGTTCTTC.

Only a few counts were recorded for this clonotype. The chain recombines TRBV7-9 with TRBJ2-7; 8 nucleotides align to TRBD1. CDR1 is SEHNR, CDR2 FQNEAQ, per germline (reference sequence). This CDR3 spans 14 amino acids. The junction had 8 bases not matched to a gene; V was cut back by 5 bases and J by 5 bases. CDR3 sequence (DNA): TGTGCCAGCAGCGTGGACAGGGTAGCGGACGAGCAGTACTTC. It translates to CASSVDRVADEQYF.

This clonotype was found many times. The chain carries TRBV12-3 or TRBV12-4 and TRBJ2-3; 10 bases agree with TRBD2. The CDR3 has 14 residues. V was clipped by 9 bases and J by 11 bases; unmatched bases: 14. DNA of the CDR3: TGTGCCAGTGGATCCAGACTAGCGGGTCTTCTGCAGTATTTT. Translation gives CASGSRLAGLLQYF.

This clonotype has only a few counts. The chain couples TRBV6-1 to TRBJ1-4; D not certain. Between the trimmed V and J ends, which lost 3 bases and 8 bases, there was a span of 10 bases. The CDR3 extends over 13 amino acids. CDR1 MNHNS and CDR2 SASEGT come from the germline V gene. In nucleotides, the CDR3 is TGTGCCAGCAGTGACCGGGTCCCAGAAAAACTGTTTTTT. Encoded protein: CASSDRVPEKLFF.

This clonotype turned up a few times. This chain connects TRBV5-1 to TRBJ1-2; perhaps TRBD1 as D (6 bases). Germline V gene sequence: CDR1 SGHRS, CDR2 YFSETQ. The germline V and J ends were trimmed by 0 bases and 2 bases, with 14 bases remaining between them. This CDR3 is built from 16 residues. The CDR3 loop reads CASSLASGQKNYGYTF. Here the CDR3 DNA reads TGCGCCAGCAGCTTGGCCTCTGGACAGAAGAACTATGGCTACACCTTC.

This sequence joins TRBV6-5 and TRBJ2-7, with D unclear. V lost 1 base, J lost 4 bases, and 8 bases lay in between. CDR1 and CDR2 from the germline V gene are MNHEY and SVGAGI. The CDR3 length is 13 residues. This CDR3 reads CASSYLPSYEQYF. For the CDR3, the DNA is TGTGCCAGCAGTTACTTGCCAAGTTACGAGCAGTACTTC.

The J gene is TRBJ2-7, the V gene TRBV7-9; TRBD2 matches at 7 bases. The junction had 8 bases not matched to a gene; V was cut back by 5 bases and J by 1 base. Germline values: CDR1 SEHNR, CDR2 FQNEAQ (reference sequence). CDR3 size: 15 residues. CDR3 in amino acids: CASSTKRGRSYEQYF. DNA for the CDR3: TGTGCCAGCAGCACCAAGCGGGGAAGGTCCTACGAGCAGTACTTC.

At least ten counts were recorded for this clonotype. The chain has TRBV9 and TRBJ2-3, with D possibly TRBD1 on 6 matching bases. The germline CDR1 and CDR2 sequences are SGDLS and YYNGEE. The length of the CDR3 is 14 residues. Trimming shortened V by 1 base and J by 3 bases, and 9 bases separated the two germline ends. The CDR3: CASSVQQGTDTQYF. The CDR3 nucleotides are TGTGCCAGCAGCGTACAGCAGGGGACAGATACGCAGTATTTT.

In this sample, this clonotype turned up many times. The rearrangement links TRBV5-4 to TRBJ2-3, with 7 bases aligning to TRBD2. The junction had 14 bases not matched to a gene; V was cut back by 4 bases and J by 6 bases. CDR1 SGHNT and CDR2 YYREEE come from the germline V gene (reference sequence). CDR3 length: 16 residues. Here the CDR3 DNA reads TGTGCCAGCAGCCCGTACTCGGCTAGCGGAATTGATACGCAGTATTTT. This encodes CASSPYSASGIDTQYF.

This chain links TRBV5-4 with TRBJ2-3, with D perhaps given as TRBD1 or TRBD2 (7 bases each). V was trimmed by 0 bases and J by 6 bases, leaving 14 bases between them. Germline assignment: CDR1 SGHNT and CDR2 YYREEE (reference sequence). The CDR3 runs 15 residues. The CDR3 spells CASSLAGGTEDTQYF. The CDR3 nucleotides are TGTGCCAGCAGCTTGGCCGGGGGGACAGAGGATACGCAGTATTTT.

DNA of the CDR3: TGTGCCAGCAGTTTTCAGGGGCGAGCAGATACGCAGTATTTT. Translation gives CASSFQGRADTQYF. This sequence joins TRBV28 and TRBJ2-3; possible D gene TRBD1, 6 bases. The CDR3 consists of 14 residues. Trimming stripped 3 bases from V and 4 bases from J, with 11 bases between. The V gene's germline CDR1 is MDHEN and CDR2 SYDVKM.

Many counts were recorded for this clonotype. The chain links TRBV11-3 to TRBJ2-3; no definite D call. There are 14 residues in the CDR3. CDR1 is SGHNT and CDR2 is YENEEA in the germline V gene. The ends were cut back, 3 bases at V and 0 bases at J, with 7 bases in the middle. CDR3 nucleotides: TGTGCCAGCAGCTTGGGCGGTAGCACAGATACGCAGTATTTT. It specifies CASSLGGSTDTQYF.

This clonotype was recorded a few times. The gene calls are TRBV5-1 and TRBJ2-5; D might be TRBD1 (6 bases). The CDR3 is 13 amino acids. The V gene's germline CDR1 is SGHRS and CDR2 YFSETQ. Trimming pared 5 bases from V and 5 bases from J, leaving 13 bases between. The CDR3 DNA is TGCGCCAGCAGTCCCACAGGGCGTGAGACCCAGTACTTC. This sequence encodes CASSPTGRETQYF.